This record covers a single T cell receptor (beta chain). What it recognizes is unknown. The CDR3 spans 12 residues. The ends lost 6 bases at V and 2 bases at J; junction bases unmatched: 3. Germline V gene lookup returns CDR1 DFQATT and CDR2 SNEGSKA (reference sequence). CD4+ T cells that had been cultured provided DNA sequenced with the Oncomine TCR Beta short-read assay. TCRdb reprocessed the PCR reads with MiXCR, giving one entry per CDR3 protein. The sample lists under 30,000 distinct CDR3 sequences, roughly 34% occurring once. The time point is: late sampling 161 to 241 days after vaccination in three convalescent patients. Described treatment: approximately nine-day PBMC culture with coronavirus spike peptide pools or control peptides (ViraFEST assay). The sample comes from a study of vaccination and CD4 T cells after COVID-19. The study's findings and limits: SARS-CoV-2-reactive clonotypes rose nonsignificantly, with the median going from roughly 19 to 38. Nearly all convalescent vaccine-specific clones, 304 of 307, recognized only SARS-CoV-2 spike.

This sequence joins TRBV20-1 and TRBJ2-7; 8 bases map to TRBD2. Here the sequenced sample was CD4+ T cells from blood, cultured in vitro, taken about 7 months after SARS-CoV-2 vaccination. The receptor was isolated from a human donor who had recovered from COVID-19. The CDR3 bases are TGCAGTGCGATAGCGGGGACCTACGAGCAGTACTTC. Residues: CSAIAGTYEQYF.